These 6 T cell receptor beta chains were sequenced from one sample in a study of beta chain features in type 1 diabetes. Reverse transcribing all isolated RNA meant expressed TCRB transcripts were sequenced. Some clones are missing from TCRdb's copy, which holds only in-frame ones; the method was immunoSEQ multiplex PCR. The sample lists about 470,000 clones; 30% were seen once. Sequencing was performed on naive CD4+ T cells from blood. These receptors were taken from a man aged 18 to 29 in good health.

The table lists this clone with a few counts. The chain recombines TRBV25-1 with TRBJ2-2; D might be TRBD2 (6 bases). Germline loops: CDR1 MGHDK, CDR2 SYGVNS. The ends were cut back, 3 bases at V and 5 bases at J, with 16 bases in the middle. The CDR3 totals 16 residues. The CDR3 here is CASSDFAGTATGELFF. For the CDR3, the DNA is TGTGCCAGCAGTGATTTTGCCGGGACTGCAACCGGGGAGCTGTTTTTT.

The V call is TRBV9, the J call TRBJ2-1; 9 bases are shared with TRBD2. CDR1 and CDR2 (germline): SGDLS, YYNGEE. Unmatched junction bases numbered 4, after V lost 0 bases and J lost 6 bases. This CDR3 is built from 15 residues. The CDR3, as DNA: TGTGCCAGCAGCGTAGAGGGACTAGCACCCAATGAGCAGTTCTTC. Protein product: CASSVEGLAPNEQFF.

The V call is TRBV18, the J call TRBJ1-1; possible D gene TRBD1, 6 bases. Germline-derived CDR1 and CDR2 are KGHSH and LQKENI. Trimming took off 6 bases at V and 1 base at J, with 12 bases between the two ends. This CDR3 region has 14 residues. CDR3 sequence reads: CASSRQVGNTEAFF. The CDR3 DNA is TGTGCCAGCTCTCGACAGGTTGGGAACACTGAAGCTTTCTTT.

V gene TRBV19 combines with J gene TRBJ2-5, with 8 bases matching TRBD2. This CDR3 spans 15 amino acids. V dropped 3 bases and J dropped 2; count of bases not matched to a gene: 5. Germline V lookup: CDR1 LNHDA, CDR2 SQIVND (reference sequence). Here the CDR3 reads CASSMSGTRQETQYF. CDR3 DNA sequence: TGTGCCAGTAGTATGAGCGGGACTAGGCAAGAGACCCAGTACTTC.

This clone was picked up a small number of times. The J gene is TRBJ2-1, the V gene TRBV7-9; D remains ambiguous. V shed 1 base and J shed 15 bases, with 13 bases lying between them. This CDR3 is built from 12 residues. Germline V gene sequence: CDR1 SEHNR, CDR2 FQNEAQ (reference sequence). The CDR3, as DNA: TGTGCCAGCAGCTTAGAATTAGGTAGACGGTTCTTC. Protein sequence: CASSLELGRRFF.

The V call is TRBV28, the J call TRBJ2-1; 10 nucleotides line up with TRBD1. The germline V gene encodes CDR1 MDHEN and CDR2 SYDVKM. The CDR3 is 15 residues long. V shed 5 bases, J shed 6 bases, and the junction held 7 bases outside the gene matches. CDR3 in amino acids: CASSKGGTGVNEQFF. The CDR3 region has the DNA TGTGCCAGCAGTAAAGGGGGGACAGGGGTCAATGAGCAGTTCTTC.